This TCR beta chain was recorded in a study of cytomegalovirus exposure and HLA in healthy donors. V gave up 4 bases and J gave up 3 bases; unmatched junction bases: 5. The CDR3 spans 14 residues. Germline V gives CDR1 MGHRA, CDR2 YSYEKL. In its sample, this clone was seen a few times. Researchers ran the PCR with 60 Vbeta and 13 Jbeta primers. Sequencing used immunoSEQ multiplex PCR; TCRdb keeps in-frame clones, though not all of them. The sample contains fewer than 200,000 clones, roughly 87% of which appear only once. The receptor comes from a boy younger than 10 in good health and CMV-seronegative. The V call is TRBV4-1, the J call TRBJ1-1, with TRBD1 identical over 7 bases. Sequencing input: PBMCs. The CDR3 nucleotides are TGCGCCAGCAGCCGCTCAACAGGGGACACTGAAGCTTTCTTT. Translation gives CASSRSTGDTEAFF.